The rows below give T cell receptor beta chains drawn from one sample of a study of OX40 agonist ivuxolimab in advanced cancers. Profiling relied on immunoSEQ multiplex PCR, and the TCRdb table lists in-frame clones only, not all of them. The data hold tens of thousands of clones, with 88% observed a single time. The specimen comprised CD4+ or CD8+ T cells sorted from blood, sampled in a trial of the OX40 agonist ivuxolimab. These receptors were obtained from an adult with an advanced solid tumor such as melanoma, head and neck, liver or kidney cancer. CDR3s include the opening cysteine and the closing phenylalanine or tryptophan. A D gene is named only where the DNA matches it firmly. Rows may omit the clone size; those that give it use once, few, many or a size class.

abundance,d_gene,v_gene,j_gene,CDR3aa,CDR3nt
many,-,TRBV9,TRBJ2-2,CASSVLGGKDTGELFF,TGTGCCAGCAGCGTACTCGGGGGAAAAGACACCGGGGAGCTGTTTTTT
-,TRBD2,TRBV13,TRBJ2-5,CASSPETSGGRETQYF,TGTGCCAGCAGCCCCGAGACTAGCGGGGGTCGAGAGACCCAGTACTTC
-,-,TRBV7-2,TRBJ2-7,CASSSTYEQYF,TGTGCCAGCAGTTCCACTTACGAGCAGTACTTC
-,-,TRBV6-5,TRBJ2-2,CASSYVPGMYTGELFF,TGTGCCAGCAGTTATGTGCCGGGAATGTACACCGGGGAGCTGTTTTTT
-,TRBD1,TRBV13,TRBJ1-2,CASSLDRGRQGYTF,TGTGCCAGCAGCTTGGACAGGGGACGGCAGGGCTACACCTTC
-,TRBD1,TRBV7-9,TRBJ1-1,CASSRSGTGASEAFF,TGTGCCAGCAGCCGCTCCGGGACAGGGGCGTCTGAAGCTTTCTTT
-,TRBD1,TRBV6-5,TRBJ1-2,CASSSGGQGMGYGYTF,TGTGCCAGCAGTTCGGGGGGACAGGGGATGGGCTATGGCTACACCTTC
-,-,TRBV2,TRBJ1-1,CASPGLAEAFF,TGTGCCAGCCCAGGGTTAGCTGAAGCTTTCTTT
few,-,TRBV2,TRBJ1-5,CASSDIAKPQHF,TGTGCCAGCAGTGACATAGCCAAGCCCCAGCATTTT
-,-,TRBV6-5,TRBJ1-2,CASSYSIPGGYTF,TGTGCCAGCAGTTACTCGATCCCCGGGGGCTACACCTTC
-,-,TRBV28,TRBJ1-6,CASSLLNSPLHF,TGTGCCAGCAGTTTACTCAATTCACCCCTCCACTTT
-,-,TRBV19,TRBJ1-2,CASSQTAGGLNGYTF,TGTGCCAGTAGCCAAACCGCCGGGGGGCTTAATGGCTACACCTTC
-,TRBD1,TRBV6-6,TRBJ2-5,CASRPWDRVKETQYF,TGTGCCAGCAGGCCTTGGGACAGGGTAAAAGAGACCCAGTACTTC
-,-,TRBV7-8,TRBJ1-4,CASSRSGGATNEKLFF,TGTGCCAGCAGTCGCTCGGGCGGAGCAACTAATGAAAAACTGTTTTTT
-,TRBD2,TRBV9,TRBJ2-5,CASSAVGGAGETQYF,TGTGCCAGCAGCGCCGTCGGGGGGGCTGGGGAGACCCAGTACTTC
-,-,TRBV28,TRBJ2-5,CASSRQGRIETQYF,TGTGCCAGCAGTCGCCAGGGGCGGATCGAGACCCAGTACTTC
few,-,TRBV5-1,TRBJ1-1,CASSLAADNTEAFF,TGCGCCAGCAGCTTGGCGGCAGACAACACTGAAGCTTTCTTT
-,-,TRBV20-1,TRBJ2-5,CSASEGGTQYF,TGCAGTGCTAGTGAGGGGGGGACCCAGTACTTC
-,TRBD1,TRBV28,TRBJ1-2,CASRDPDRIVRANYGYTF,TGTGCCAGCAGGGACCCGGACAGGATAGTCCGAGCTAACTATGGCTACACCTTC
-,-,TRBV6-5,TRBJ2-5,CASSYQYRAEETQYF,TGTGCCAGCAGTTACCAGTACAGAGCGGAGGAGACCCAGTACTTC
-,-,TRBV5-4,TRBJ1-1,CASSSGPSEAFF,TGTGCCAGCAGCTCCGGACCGAGTGAAGCTTTCTTT